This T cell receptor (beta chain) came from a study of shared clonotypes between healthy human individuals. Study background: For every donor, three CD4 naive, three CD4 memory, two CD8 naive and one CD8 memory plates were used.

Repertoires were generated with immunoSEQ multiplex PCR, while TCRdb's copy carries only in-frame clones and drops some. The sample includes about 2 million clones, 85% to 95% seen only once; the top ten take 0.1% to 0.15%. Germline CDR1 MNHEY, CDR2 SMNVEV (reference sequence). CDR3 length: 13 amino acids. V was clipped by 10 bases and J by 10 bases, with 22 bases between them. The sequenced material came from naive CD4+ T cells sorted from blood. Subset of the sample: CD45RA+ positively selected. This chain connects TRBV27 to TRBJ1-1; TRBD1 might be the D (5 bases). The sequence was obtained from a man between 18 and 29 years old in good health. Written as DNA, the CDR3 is TGTGCCACCGAGTTCTTGGGGCGAGGGATAGCTTTCTTT. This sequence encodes CATEFLGRGIAFF.